This TCR beta chain was recorded in a study of TIL therapy for anti-PD-1-resistant metastatic lung cancer. Study summary: Median tumor mutation burden was 1.5 mutations per megabase.

Time point denoted: pre-treatment sample, taken before nivolumab and TIL therapy. The immunoSEQ assay was v3. Survey-level samples got 1.5 million to 2.5 million read pairs; deep-level samples got roughly 4.5-6 million. Only in-frame clones appear in the TCRdb table, and some are missing; sequencing was by immunoSEQ multiplex PCR. Among 55,000 to 65,000 clones, 69% were seen once, and the ten largest hold about 6.3%. The CDR3 has 14 amino acids. Trimming removed 4 bases from V and 5 bases from J, with 14 bases in between. The V gene's germline CDR1 is MNHNY and CDR2 SVGAGI (reference sequence). This chain connects TRBV6-6 to TRBJ1-1, with D possibly being TRBD1 (5 bases). The sequencing here drew on blood, taken at baseline. This clonotype was sampled from a person aged 25 to 80 with non-small cell lung cancer. Written as DNA, the CDR3 is TGTGCCAGCAGTTTGGGGGGGGGTAGTACTGAAGCTTTCTTT. It codes for CASSLGGGSTEAFF.